This entry features one T cell receptor beta chain sequence. Its antigen remains unidentified. Specified time point: persistent/refractory GD, antithyroid drugs over 5 years with positive TRAb. The TCR library was made from RNA that had been extracted from PBMCs in TRIzol. HTBI primers from iRepertoire and Arm-PCR of CDR3 regions yielded the TCR beta libraries. TCRdb reprocessed the multiplex PCR reads with MiXCR, giving one entry per CDR3 protein. The sample shows about 470,000 distinct CDR3 sequences, approximately 21% of them seen only once. Germline V gene lookup returns CDR1 PRHDT and CDR2 FYEKMQ (reference sequence). The CDR3 loop spans 16 amino acids. Deletions cut 2 bases from V and 1 base from J, with 13 bases between. This sample was included in a study of regulatory T cells in long-lasting Graves disease. Study-level results: Examination was confined to peripheral blood, excluding thyroid tissue. With persistent disease, TRBV28, TRBJ1-2 and TRBJ2-5 were the favored segments.

This sequence was found in a female donor with Graves disease. This sequence joins TRBV13 and TRBJ2-3; the D gene is possibly TRBD2 (5 bases). The sequenced sample was peripheral blood mononuclear cells (PBMCs), obtained when the disease was refractory, from a patient treated with antithyroid drugs. The CDR3 region has the DNA TGTGCCAGCAGCTTATCGGGTAGGAGGCGCACAGATACGCAGTATTTT. It translates to CASSLSGRRRTDTQYF.